The 14 T cell receptor beta chains given below trace back to one sample, sequenced in a study of OX40 agonist ivuxolimab in advanced cancers. The assay was immunoSEQ multiplex PCR, and TCRdb's table has in-frame clones only and misses some. The sample lists 40,000 to 50,000 clones, around nine tenths occurring once. Here the sequenced sample was CD4+ or CD8+ T cells sorted from blood, taken in a trial of the OX40 agonist ivuxolimab. The receptors were gathered from an adult with an advanced solid tumor such as melanoma, head and neck, liver or kidney cancer.

This chain joins TRBV5-4 and TRBJ2-7; D not resolved. This CDR3 has 13 residues. The V end was cut by 4 bases, the J end by 4 bases, with 12 bases between. CDR1 is SGHNT and CDR2 is YYREEE in the germline V gene (reference sequence). The DNA for the CDR3 is TGTGCCAGCAGCCTCTGGGCAGATTACGAGCAGTACTTC. Translated: CASSLWADYEQYF.

The J gene is TRBJ2-1, the V gene TRBV9, with 8 bases matching TRBD2. The CDR3 is made up of 17 amino acids. V trimming: 3 bases; J trimming: 0 bases; junction bases outside the gene matches: 8. CDR1 is SGDLS and CDR2 is YYNGEE in the germline V gene. CDR3 loop: CASSEAGAPSSYNEQFF. DNA of the CDR3: TGTGCCAGCAGCGAAGCGGGGGCACCGAGCTCCTACAATGAGCAGTTCTTC. Full variable domain (rest looked up from reference TRBV9 and TRBJ2-1): DSGVTQTPKHLITATGQRVTLRCSPRSGDLSVYWYQQSLDQGLQFLIQYYNGEERAKGNILERFSAQQFPDLHSELNLSSLELGDSALYFCASSEAGAPSSYNEQFFGPGTRLTVL.

V gene TRBV11-2 combines with J gene TRBJ2-3; 8 bases are a match to TRBD2. CDR3 length equals 14 residues. V was pared by 1 base and J by 11 bases, with 8 bases of the junction left unmatched. Germline V CDR1 and CDR2: SGHAT, FQNNGV. This CDR3 reads CASSLAGGRDEQYF. The CDR3 DNA reads as TGTGCCAGCAGCTTAGCGGGGGGGAGGGATGAGCAGTATTTT.

The gene calls are TRBV5-4 and TRBJ2-1; D gene unclear. This CDR3 spans 14 amino acids. The germline gives CDR1 SGHNT, CDR2 YYREEE (reference sequence). Trimming took 3 bases from V and 9 from J, leaving 16 bases between them. CDR3 bases: TGTGCCAGCAGCTGGGGTGGACCGGGCGGTGAGCAGTTCTTC. This sequence encodes CASSWGGPGGEQFF.

As regards this clone: Other DNA sequences of this sample code for an identical CDR3. The chain joins TRBV19 to TRBJ2-7; D is unresolved. Germline assignment: CDR1 LNHDA and CDR2 SQIVND (reference sequence). This CDR3 spans 11 amino acids. Trimming cost V 1 base and J 3 bases, with 1 base left between them. CDR3 residues: CASSIGYEQYF. In nucleotides, the CDR3 is TGTGCCAGTAGTATAGGCTACGAGCAGTACTTC.

V gene TRBV7-8 combines with J gene TRBJ2-7, with D perhaps matching TRBD2 (6 bases). The CDR3 runs 16 residues. The germline V gene encodes CDR1 SGHVS and CDR2 FQNEAQ. Between the trimmed V and J ends, which lost 4 bases and 1 base, there was a span of 17 bases. In nucleotides, the CDR3 is TGTGCCAGCAGCTCCCCGACGGCGGGGCCGTCCTACGAGCAGTACTTC. Translated: CASSSPTAGPSYEQYF.

The chain employs TRBV28 and TRBJ1-3; D call uncertain. V was shortened by 3 bases and J by 8 bases, with 20 bases between the two germline ends. Germline CDR1 reads MDHEN; CDR2 reads SYDVKM. This CDR3 has 16 amino acids. As DNA, the CDR3 is TGTGCCAGCAGTTTTATCGAAAGCGTGGCGGATGACACCATATATTTT. This codes for CASSFIESVADDTIYF. The whole variable domain, filled in from reference TRBV28 and TRBJ1-3, reads DVKVTQSSRYLVKRTGEKVFLECVQDMDHENMFWYRQDPGLGLRLIYFSYDVKMKEKGDIPEGYSVSREKKERFSLILESASTNQTSMYLCASSFIESVADDTIYFGEGSWLTVV.

The V gene is TRBV2, the J gene TRBJ2-6; no firm D call. The CDR3 has 11 residues. Germline CDR1 is SNHLY and CDR2 is FYNNEI. Deletions cut 10 bases from V and 0 bases from J, with 1 base between. The CDR3 protein is CANSGANVLTF. CDR3 in DNA: TGTGCCAACTCTGGGGCCAACGTCCTGACTTTC.

By proportion, this clone is medium-sized (0.01 to 0.1%). The rearrangement joins TRBV5-4 to TRBJ1-6; D is unclear. The germline V gene has CDR1 SGHNT and CDR2 YYREEE (reference sequence). The CDR3 has 15 amino acids. The V gene lost 3 bases and the J gene lost 5 bases, with 12 bases spanning the gap. In DNA form, the CDR3 reads TGTGCCAGCAGCTCCGGAGCGGGCGATAATTCACCCCTCCACTTT. Protein product: CASSSGAGDNSPLHF.

The chain couples TRBV7-2 to TRBJ1-3; D is unresolved. Germline assignment: CDR1 SGHTA and CDR2 FQGNSA. The V gene lost 5 bases and the J gene lost 7 bases, with 12 bases spanning the gap. This CDR3 spans 13 amino acids. CDR3 in DNA: TGTGCCAGCAGCCAACCACCCCAGAACACCATATATTTT. Protein product: CASSQPPQNTIYF.

This chain connects TRBV4-2 to TRBJ1-2, with 8 bases fitting TRBD1. Germline trimming cut 5 bases from V and 8 bases from J; bases unmatched to any gene: 10. CDR1 and CDR2 (germline): LGHNA, YNFKEQ. The CDR3 is made up of 14 amino acids. CDR3 protein: CASSLLWTGNGYTF. The CDR3 DNA reads TGTGCCAGCAGCTTGTTGTGGACAGGGAACGGCTACACCTTC.

V is TRBV4-1 and J is TRBJ2-1; TRBD2 aligns across 9 bases. The length of the CDR3 is 14 residues. The V and J ends lost 1 base and 9 bases, in that order; junction bases with no gene match: 4. CDR1 is MGHRA, CDR2 YSYEKL, per germline. The CDR3 reads CASSQALAGSEQFF. CDR3 coding DNA: TGCGCCAGCAGCCAAGCTCTAGCGGGGAGTGAGCAGTTCTTC.

The chain recombines TRBV28 with TRBJ1-4; TRBD1 matches 9 bases. The germline V gene encodes CDR1 MDHEN and CDR2 SYDVKM. The CDR3 sequence is 13 residues long. The V and J ends lost 3 bases and 10 bases, in that order; junction bases with no gene match: 3. The CDR3: CASSLGQGGKLFF. The CDR3 DNA is TGTGCCAGCAGTTTGGGACAGGGCGGAAAACTGTTTTTT.

The V gene is TRBV4-1, the J gene TRBJ2-2, with 10 bases matching TRBD2. J lost 7 bases, V lost 3 bases, and 20 bases had no gene match. The CDR3 has 20 residues. The germline gives CDR1 MGHRA, CDR2 YSYEKL. The CDR3 sequence: CASSQESTNSGGRVFGELFF. The CDR3 nucleotides are TGCGCCAGCAGCCAGGAATCCACGAATAGCGGGGGGCGGGTTTTCGGGGAGCTGTTTTTT.